The 28 T cell receptor beta chains given below trace back to one sample, sequenced in a study of OX40 agonist ivuxolimab in advanced cancers. Using immunoSEQ multiplex PCR, the repertoire was profiled, and TCRdb retains in-frame clones only, with some absent. The sample lists about 18,000 clones, 78% occurring once. The sample was CD4+ or CD8+ T cells sorted from blood, taken in a trial of the OX40 agonist ivuxolimab. The receptors were gathered from an adult with an advanced solid tumor such as melanoma, head and neck, liver or kidney cancer.

This rearrangement joins TRBV27 to TRBJ1-4, with D maybe TRBD1 (5 bases). The CDR3 length is 14 residues. The germline gives CDR1 MNHEY, CDR2 SMNVEV (reference sequence). The V end lost 5 bases, the J end lost 6 bases, and 13 bases lay between the germline ends. The CDR3 region has the DNA TGTGCCAGCAGTCCCATTACAGGAGATGAAAAACTGTTTTTT. Its protein product is CASSPITGDEKLFF.

This chain joins TRBV7-9 and TRBJ2-1; 13 bases are a match to TRBD2. CDR3 length: 18 residues. Germline CDR1 and CDR2: SEHNR and FQNEAQ (reference sequence). V lost 5 bases and J lost 10; bases outside the gene matches: 17. Written as DNA, the CDR3 is TGTGCCAGCAGCCCGCGACTAGCGGGGGGACTCGCGGTATTGGAGCAGTTCTTC. This sequence encodes CASSPRLAGGLAVLEQFF.

The chain carries TRBV10-1 and TRBJ1-1; 8 positions agree with TRBD1. CDR1 and CDR2 (germline): WNHNN, SYGVQD (reference sequence). Trimming removed 0 bases from V and 4 bases from J; junction bases left unmatched: 4. This CDR3 contains 15 residues. The CDR3 nucleotides read TGCGCCAGCAGTGAGTCGAGACAGGGGACCACTGAAGCTTTCTTT. Its translation is CASSESRQGTTEAFF.

The gene calls are TRBV11-2 and TRBJ1-6; 7 nucleotides line up with TRBD1. Unmatched junction bases numbered 5, after V lost 2 bases and J lost 1 base. Germline assignment: CDR1 SGHAT and CDR2 FQNNGV. There are 17 residues in the CDR3. The CDR3 region has the DNA TGTGCCAGCAGCTTAAACCCGACAGGGTCCTATAATTCACCCCTCCACTTT. The encoded protein is CASSLNPTGSYNSPLHF.

This chain uses TRBV5-5 with TRBJ2-2; D not resolved. The germline gives CDR1 SGHKS, CDR2 YYEKEE (reference sequence). V lost 0 bases, J lost 1 base, and 4 bases lay in between. CDR3 length equals 14 residues. DNA for the CDR3: TGTGCCAGCAGCTTGGAGCAGAACACCGGGGAGCTGTTTTTT. Its protein product is CASSLEQNTGELFF.

V gene TRBV14 combines with J gene TRBJ1-3; the D gene is possibly TRBD1 (5 bases). Germline V gene sequence: CDR1 SGHDN, CDR2 FVKESK. Between the trimmed V and J ends, which lost 4 bases and 2 bases, there was a span of 15 bases. This CDR3 region has 16 residues. In DNA, the CDR3 is TGTGCCAGCAGCCCTTCACAGGACGCCCCTGGAAACACCATATATTTT. This encodes CASSPSQDAPGNTIYF.

The chain links TRBV27 to TRBJ2-3; 8 nucleotides match TRBD2. Trimming at V came to 6 bases and at J to 3 bases, leaving 11 bases not matched to a gene. Germline V gene sequence: CDR1 MNHEY, CDR2 SMNVEV (reference sequence). The CDR3 covers 16 residues. CDR3 sequence (DNA): TGTGCCAGCAGACCAGCCGGGACTAGTCGTACAGATACGCAGTATTTT. Its translation: CASRPAGTSRTDTQYF.

The chain combines TRBV27 with TRBJ2-1; 10 positions match TRBD2. The V and J ends lost 3 bases and 4 bases, in that order; junction bases with no gene match: 3. In germline, CDR1 is MNHEY, CDR2 SMNVEV (reference sequence). This CDR3 is built from 15 residues. This CDR3 is CASSLSGRGYNEQFF. The CDR3 nucleotides are TGTGCCAGCAGTTTGAGCGGGAGGGGTTACAATGAGCAGTTCTTC.

This clone was counted a few times. V usage is TRBV7-3 and J usage is TRBJ2-1, with D perhaps TRBD2 (6 bases). Between the trimmed V and J ends, which lost 2 bases and 7 bases, there was a span of 18 bases. There are 16 residues in the CDR3. The germline gives CDR1 SGHTA, CDR2 FQGTGA. The CDR3 DNA follows: TGTGCCAGCAGCTTAGTGGTGGGCGGAGGGGATAATGAGCAGTTCTTC. Its translation: CASSLVVGGGDNEQFF.

The V call is TRBV18, the J call TRBJ1-2; the D is unclear. Trimming stripped 3 bases from V and 3 bases from J, with 11 bases between. The CDR3 consists of 14 residues. The germline V gene encodes CDR1 KGHSH and CDR2 LQKENI. The CDR3 loop reads CASSPGGYDYGYTF. CDR3 in DNA: TGTGCCAGCTCACCCGGCGGGTATGACTATGGCTACACCTTC. Filled out from reference TRBV18 and TRBJ1-2, the complete variable domain reads NAGVMQNPRHLVRRRGQEARLRCSPMKGHSHVYWYRQLPEEGLKFMVYLQKENIIDESGMPKERFSAEFPKEGPSILRIQQVVRGDSAAYFCASSPGGYDYGYTFGSGTRLTVV.

The chain is built from TRBV7-6 and TRBJ2-1; a possible D gene is TRBD1 (5 bases). V lost 4 bases to trimming and J lost 8 bases, with 12 bases between them. Per the germline V gene, CDR1 is SGHVS and CDR2 is FNYEAQ. This CDR3 is 13 amino acids long. CDR3 loop: CASSSGQGHEQFF. The DNA for the CDR3 is TGTGCCAGCAGCTCAGGGCAAGGCCATGAGCAGTTCTTC.

The chain is built from TRBV7-2 and TRBJ1-2; D is unclear. CDR1 is SGHTA and CDR2 is FQGNSA in the germline V gene. The germline V and J ends were trimmed by 3 bases and 0 bases, with 14 bases remaining between them. The CDR3 sequence is 16 residues long. This CDR3 reads CASSLDGSAANYGYTF. Written as DNA, the CDR3 is TGTGCCAGCAGCTTGGATGGCTCGGCAGCTAACTATGGCTACACCTTC. The whole variable domain, filled in from reference TRBV7-2 and TRBJ1-2, reads GAGVSQSPSNKVTEKGKDVELRCDPISGHTALYWYRQSLGQGLEFLIYFQGNSAPDKSGLPSDRFSAERTGGSVSTLTIQRTQQEDSAVYLCASSLDGSAANYGYTFGSGTRLTVV.

The chain uses TRBV7-9 and TRBJ2-4; 9 nucleotides agree with TRBD2. The CDR3 is 17 amino acids. Losses at the gene ends were 1 base for V and 1 base for J; bases not matched to a gene: 5. CDR1 is SEHNR and CDR2 is FQNEAQ in the germline V gene (reference sequence). The CDR3 protein is CASSLGARGGAKNIQYF. The CDR3 DNA sequence: TGTGCCAGCAGCTTAGGGGCGCGGGGGGGCGCCAAAAACATTCAGTACTTC.

This chain uses TRBV6-1 with TRBJ2-7; 9 bases align to TRBD1. Unmatched junction bases numbered 1, after V lost 7 bases and J lost 3 bases. Germline CDR1 is MNHNS and CDR2 is SASEGT. The length of the CDR3 is 12 residues. DNA for the CDR3: TGTGCCAGCAAGGACAGGGGCTACGAGCAGTACTTC. As protein: CASKDRGYEQYF.

This chain connects TRBV7-9 to TRBJ2-7, with D possibly matching TRBD2 (5 bases). Deletions cut 5 bases from V and 7 bases from J, with 15 bases between. Germline CDR1 and CDR2: SEHNR and FQNEAQ (reference sequence). There are 13 residues in the CDR3. The CDR3, as DNA: TGTGCCAGCAGCCTTGGCGGGCAAAGGGAGCAGTACTTC. Translated, it gives CASSLGGQREQYF.

The table lists this clone with a few counts. J is TRBJ2-1 and V is TRBV28; tentatively, D is TRBD2 (6 bases). The CDR3 length is 13 residues. V gave up 6 bases and J gave up 7 bases, with 13 bases separating them. CDR1 is MDHEN and CDR2 is SYDVKM in the germline V gene. Here the CDR3 reads CASSLPGGNEQFF. The CDR3 DNA is TGTGCCAGCAGCCTCCCCGGGGGTAATGAGCAGTTCTTC.

The J gene is TRBJ1-5, the V gene TRBV10-1; D is perhaps TRBD1 (5 bases). The ends were cut back, 7 bases at V and 7 bases at J, with 23 bases in the middle. Per germline, CDR1 WNHNN and CDR2 SYGVQD (reference sequence). This CDR3 spans 16 amino acids. The CDR3 is CASNSRGALCGQPQHF. The CDR3 bases are TGCGCCAGCAATTCACGAGGGGCCTTATGCGGGCAGCCCCAGCATTTT.

The genes are TRBV15 and TRBJ2-7; 8 bases are shared with TRBD2. The CDR3 totals 13 residues. V shed 8 bases and J 5 bases; nucleotides not matched to a gene: 8. Germline lookup yields CDR1 LNHNV and CDR2 YYDKDF (reference sequence). CDR3 in amino acids: CATSSGGPDEQYF. CDR3 DNA: TGTGCCACCTCCAGCGGGGGCCCGGACGAGCAGTACTTC.

V gene TRBV4-3 combines with J gene TRBJ1-1, with D unclear. Trimming shortened V by 0 bases and J by 0 bases, and 8 bases separated the two germline ends. Per the germline V gene, CDR1 is LGHNA and CDR2 is YSLEER. The CDR3 sequence is 15 residues long. CDR3 sequence reads: CASSQDRGMNTEAFF. CDR3 nucleotides: TGCGCCAGCAGCCAAGATCGGGGAATGAACACTGAAGCTTTCTTT.

This chain connects TRBV5-4 to TRBJ1-2, with D perhaps TRBD1 (6 bases). The CDR3 totals 15 residues. Germline V lookup: CDR1 SGHNT, CDR2 YYREEE (reference sequence). Trimming shortened V by 7 bases and J by 9 bases, and 25 bases separated the two germline ends. In DNA, the CDR3 is TGTGCCAGCGGAGCTGGGGGGCAGGGCCTATGGAGCTACACCTTC. Residues: CASGAGGQGLWSYTF.

The rearrangement links TRBV18 to TRBJ2-7; TRBD2 might be the D (6 bases). The V gene lost 3 bases and the J gene lost 3 bases, with 12 bases spanning the gap. The germline V gene has CDR1 KGHSH and CDR2 LQKENI. The CDR3 runs to 14 residues. CDR3 DNA: TGTGCCAGCTCACCCGCGGGGCAGAGCTACGAGCAGTACTTC. The encoded protein is CASSPAGQSYEQYF.

The chain carries TRBV7-9 and TRBJ1-1; unclear D gene. In germline, CDR1 is SEHNR, CDR2 FQNEAQ (reference sequence). The CDR3 is 15 residues long. Trimming left V 1 base short and J 3 bases short, with 12 bases between. CDR3 DNA: TGTGCCAGCAGCTTAGTTCTGGGTTTGTACACTGAAGCTTTCTTT. This gives the protein CASSLVLGLYTEAFF.

The CDR3 loop reads CASSLVVQRYNEQFF. The CDR3 DNA follows: TGTGCCAGCAGCTTAGTTGTCCAGAGGTACAATGAGCAGTTCTTC. The V gene is TRBV7-9, the J gene TRBJ2-1; D call uncertain. CDR1 SEHNR and CDR2 FQNEAQ come from the germline V gene (reference sequence). The CDR3 has 15 amino acids. The V end lost 1 base, the J end lost 4 bases, and 11 bases lay between the germline ends. Complete variable domain (other parts from reference TRBV7-9 and TRBJ2-1): DTGVSQNPRHKITKRGQNVTFRCDPISEHNRLYWYRQTLGQGPEFLTYFQNEAQLEKSRLLSDRFSAERPKGSFSTLEIQRTEQGDSAMYLCASSLVVQRYNEQFFGPGTRLTVL.

The V call is TRBV9, the J call TRBJ1-4; 7 nucleotides line up with TRBD1. Germline V gene sequence: CDR1 SGDLS, CDR2 YYNGEE. The CDR3 length is 14 residues. After removal of 4 bases from V and 7 bases from J, the junction contained 7 bases not matched to a gene. DNA of the CDR3: TGTGCCAGCAGCCCAGGGGGAGGAAGTGAAAAACTGTTTTTT. Translated: CASSPGGGSEKLFF.

The genes are TRBV19 and TRBJ2-5; 10 bases are a match to TRBD1. The closer fit of TRBJ2-7 to the DNA end suggests the J call may be wrong. CDR3 length: 15 amino acids. Per germline, CDR1 LNHDA and CDR2 SQIVND (reference sequence). The CDR3 here is CASSIAGQGAYEQYF. The CDR3 DNA is TGTGCCAGTAGTATAGCCGGACAGGGGGCCTACGAGCAGTACTTC.

This clone qualifies as large. V gene TRBV6-5 combines with J gene TRBJ1-2; 8 bases map to TRBD1. With 5 bases clipped from V and 4 bases from J, the junction kept 9 bases outside the gene matches. Germline lookup yields CDR1 MNHEY and CDR2 SVGAGI. CDR3 length equals 15 residues. Here the CDR3 reads CASSTRTGRAYGYTF. In nucleotides, the CDR3 is TGTGCCAGCAGTACCCGGACAGGGAGGGCCTATGGCTACACCTTC.

Here the CDR3 reads CSVETSHNEQFF. The CDR3 DNA sequence: TGCAGCGTAGAGACATCCCACAATGAGCAGTTCTTC. The genes are TRBV29-1 and TRBJ2-1; D remains ambiguous. CDR1 is SQVTM and CDR2 is ANQGSEA in the germline V gene. CDR3 size: 12 residues. With 6 bases removed from V and 5 bases from J, the gap between germline ends came to 11 bases.

The rearrangement uses TRBV13 and TRBJ2-7; 8 bases agree with TRBD2. Trimming took 5 bases from V and 4 from J; bases not matched to a gene: 7. Per germline, CDR1 PRHDT and CDR2 FYEKMQ (reference sequence). This CDR3 comprises 14 residues. Here the CDR3 DNA reads TGTGCCAGCAGCAGAGGGACTAGATCATACGAGCAGTACTTC. Translating it yields CASSRGTRSYEQYF.